This record concerns one TCR beta chain sequence. Antigen specificity is unknown. This table comes from immunoSEQ multiplex PCR, and its TCRdb copy is limited to in-frame clones, with some not included. The sample yields about 150,000 clones, just over 90% seen once. This sample stems from a study of cytomegalovirus exposure and HLA in healthy donors. CDR3 length equals 14 residues. V was clipped by 5 bases and J by 3 bases; unmatched bases: 4. Germline-derived CDR1 and CDR2 are SGDLS and YYNGEE. Study results and caveats: Most TCR sequences proved rare, with some public TCRs found in many donors. It was found in a later analysis that first-cohort TCR clusters tended to co-occur in the approximately 130 validation repertoires.

V and J are TRBV9 and TRBJ2-5, with 10 nucleotides matching TRBD2. Sequenced: PBMCs. The receptor's source is a man between 18 and 29 years old in good health and CMV-seronegative. The CDR3 sequence is CASSLTSGEETQYF. CDR3 nucleotides: TGTGCCAGCAGTCTTACTAGCGGGGAAGAGACCCAGTACTTC.